This T cell receptor (beta chain) was sequenced for a study of blood T cell repertoires in COVID-19. Study background: Acute-phase and convalescent COVID-19 samples originated in the United States, Italy and Spain. Sources were T cells, B-cell-depleted T cells, or PBMCs; the material itself was cDNA or gDNA.

Looked up from germline, CDR1 is KGHSH and CDR2 is LQKENI. The CDR3 has 14 amino acids. V dropped 3 bases and J dropped 5 bases, with 11 bases sitting between them. Using immunoSEQ multiplex PCR, the repertoire was profiled, and TCRdb retains in-frame clones only, with some absent. This repertoire shows 200,000 to 250,000 clones, roughly 76% found once; its top ten account for around 7%. This clone occurred once. The rearrangement links TRBV18 to TRBJ2-1; tentatively, D is TRBD2 (5 bases). The source of this sequence is a woman older than 75 with COVID-19, enrolled during active disease. The specimen sequenced was peripheral blood. This CDR3 is CASSPRTGNNEQFF. Here the CDR3 DNA reads TGTGCCAGCTCACCTCGGACGGGAAACAATGAGCAGTTCTTC.